This T cell receptor beta chain was sequenced in a study of blood T cell repertoires in COVID-19. The wider study: Acute and convalescent COVID-19 samples came from the United States, Italy and Spain.

Germline CDR1 reads SEHNR; CDR2 reads FQNEAQ (reference sequence). The CDR3 spans 14 residues. V was pared by 1 base and J by 2 bases, with 1 base of the junction left unmatched. The method was immunoSEQ multiplex PCR; TCRdb's version includes in-frame clones alone and lacks a portion of them. The repertoire includes some 180,000 clones, approximately 85% of them detected once, and 6% to 6.5% sits in the top ten. Participants, about 18 to 95 years old, spanned approximately 26 US areas. Self-reported history from a screening survey and questionnaire set each donor's cohort. Resolution of symptoms, clearance, or two negative PCRs was present in recovered Cohort 3 donors.

The sequenced sample consisted of PBMCs or T cells enriched from blood (not recorded which). The V and J genes are TRBV7-9 and TRBJ2-7, with 8 bases aligning to TRBD1. The sequence was collected from a man aged 40-49 years who had recovered from COVID-19. The chain's CDR3 is CASSLVGQAYEQYF. The CDR3 DNA reads TGTGCCAGCAGCTTAGTGGGACAGGCCTACGAGCAGTACTTC.